Listed below are T cell receptor beta chains from one sample, sequenced in a study of T cells expressing NK-cell markers. From the 5' RACE reads, TCRdb lists one entry per CDR3 protein and no DNA. Its table records about 460,000 distinct CDR3 sequences. Sequenced: blood T cells: a sorted CD56 or NKG2C T cell subset, CD4+ or CD8+ T cells, or bulk PBMC T cells (not recorded which). Every receptor here comes from a woman in her 50s in good health. The CDR3 runs from the conserved cysteine through the conserved F or W. Each record gives: J gene, V gene, CDR3 protein.

TRBJ1-5 TRBV10-3 CASRADFNQPQHF
TRBJ2-1 TRBV20-1 CSARALGPANEQFF
TRBJ2-6 TRBV7-9 CASSSSGSRSGANVLTF
TRBJ2-1 TRBV25-1 CASSRDLNNEQFF
TRBJ2-1 TRBV12-3/TRBV12-4 CASSRAGVAYEQFF
TRBJ2-7 TRBV5-1 CASSFERASTYEQYF
TRBJ2-7 TRBV6-5 CASSPDGTNNEQYF
TRBJ1-2 TRBV28 CASSLQSYGYTF
TRBJ2-3 TRBV5-1 CASSLRRRAKADTQYF
TRBJ1-1 TRBV27 CASSLVQGTLAFF
TRBJ2-3 TRBV11-1 CASSLVRLTRTADTQYF
TRBJ2-1 TRBV7-9 CASRAGPLYNEQFF
TRBJ2-1 TRBV10-1 CASSGAGPLPLRQFF
TRBJ1-3 TRBV6-5 CASRAPLVAGNTIYF
TRBJ2-1 TRBV29-1 CSVEEPRVNEQFF
TRBJ2-1 TRBV10-3 CAISEARGEALRQFF
TRBJ1-5 TRBV29-1 CSVSGGQGHQPQHF
TRBJ2-3 TRBV24-1 CATQRESADTQYF
TRBJ1-4 TRBV6-5 CASGAVPGEKLFF
TRBJ2-3 TRBV20-1 CSARGVQYNTQYF